This passage covers 21 T cell receptor beta chains from one sample sequenced in a study of T cells after yellow fever vaccination. TCRdb recomputed calls from the 5' RACE reads with MiXCR, one row per CDR3 protein. The sample consists of 350,000 to 550,000 distinct CDR3 sequences, over 15% of them appearing once. This specimen consisted of PBMCs, obtained before the yellow fever booster vaccination. These receptors were collected from a man aged 18 to 30 who received the YFV17D yellow fever vaccine.

This clonotype was recorded many times. The chain employs TRBV6-2 or TRBV6-3 and TRBJ2-3; D gene unclear. Between the trimmed V and J ends, which lost 2 bases and 4 bases, there was a span of 4 bases. CDR3 length: 12 residues. Germline-derived CDR1 and CDR2 are MNHEY and SVGEGT. The CDR3 DNA follows: TGTGCCAGCAGTTACCTCGCAGATACGCAGTATTTT. Residues: CASSYLADTQYF.

This clonotype turned up a few times. This chain links TRBV3-1 with TRBJ1-1; the D gene is possibly TRBD1 (5 bases). The CDR3 loop spans 17 amino acids. The V end was cut by 5 bases, the J end by 1 base, with 20 bases between. Per the germline V gene, CDR1 is LGHDT and CDR2 is YNNKEL (reference sequence). The CDR3 sequence is CASSARSGQGWNTEAFF. CDR3 sequence (DNA): TGTGCCAGCAGCGCCCGGAGTGGGCAGGGCTGGAACACTGAAGCTTTCTTT.

The chain links TRBV10-3 to TRBJ2-1; 10 positions agree with TRBD2. The CDR3 spans 18 residues. V lost 5 bases to trimming and J lost 0 bases; unmatched junction nucleotides: 10. Per germline, CDR1 ENHRY and CDR2 SYGVKD. CDR3 in amino acids: CAISPLAGGYLSYNEQFF. The DNA of the CDR3 is TGTGCCATCAGTCCATTAGCGGGGGGCTACCTCTCCTACAATGAGCAGTTCTTC.

This rearrangement joins TRBV5-1 to TRBJ1-4; possible D gene TRBD1, 5 bases. This CDR3 contains 14 residues. The V gene lost 4 bases and the J gene lost 8 bases, with 15 bases spanning the gap. Germline lookup yields CDR1 SGHRS and CDR2 YFSETQ. CDR3 in DNA: TGCGCCAGCAGCGGGACGGAGCCGGCCGAAAAACTGTTTTTT. Its translation is CASSGTEPAEKLFF. The whole variable domain, filled in from reference TRBV5-1 and TRBJ1-4, reads KAGVTQTPRYLIKTRGQQVTLSCSPISGHRSVSWYQQTPGQGLQFLFEYFSETQRNKGNFPGRFSGRQFSNSRSEMNVSTLELGDSALYLCASSGTEPAEKLFFGSGTQLSVL.

In its sample, this clonotype was seen a few times. The V call is TRBV3-1, the J call TRBJ2-1; 11 bases agree with TRBD1. Trimming took 3 bases from V and 8 from J; bases not matched to a gene: 9. Germline V gene data show CDR1 as LGHDT and CDR2 as YNNKEL (reference sequence). This CDR3 has 16 residues. CDR3 nucleotide sequence: TGTGCCAGCAGCCATTACCGGGACAGGGGGTCTCATGAGCAGTTCTTC. Translating it yields CASSHYRDRGSHEQFF.

The chain carries TRBV29-1 and TRBJ1-1; the D gene is possibly TRBD1 (6 bases). This CDR3 has 12 residues. Trimming stripped 7 bases from V and 2 bases from J, with 11 bases between. Germline-derived CDR1 and CDR2 are SQVTM and ANQGSEA. This chain's CDR3 is CSARGINTEAFF. The CDR3 region has the DNA TGCAGCGCCAGGGGAATAAACACTGAAGCTTTCTTT.

The sample holds a few counts of this clonotype. One end of the junction does not line up with germline, which may come from a read error. CDR3 in DNA: TGTGCCAGCAGCTTAGAGGAGAACACTGAAGCTTTCTTT. The encoded protein is CASSLEENTEAFF. The V call is TRBV5-1, the J call TRBJ1-1; D not resolved. The CDR3 runs 13 residues. Per the germline V gene, CDR1 is SGHRS and CDR2 is YFSETQ.

This chain connects TRBV18 to TRBJ2-7, with D possibly TRBD2 on 5 matching bases. Germline CDR1 and CDR2: KGHSH and LQKENI. The V end lost 2 bases, the J end lost 6 bases, and 8 bases lay between the germline ends. This CDR3 has 12 residues. CDR3 amino acids: CASSPEGGEQYV. In DNA, the CDR3 is TGTGCCAGCTCACCAGAGGGTGGCGAGCAGTACGTC.

This clonotype was picked up a small number of times. Germline and junction disagree at one end, which may indicate a read error. This sequence joins TRBV5-5 and TRBJ1-2; TRBD1 agrees at 7 bases. The CDR3 consists of 15 residues. Germline V CDR1 and CDR2: SGHKS, YYEKEE (reference sequence). The CDR3 spells CASSLAGTEAWGYTF. The CDR3 coding sequence is TGTGCCAGCAGTTTGGCCGGGACAGAGGCGTGGGGCTACACCTTC.

This clonotype was seen once. V and J are TRBV28 and TRBJ1-1; TRBD1 matches at 11 bases. The CDR3 totals 15 residues. CDR1 and CDR2 from the germline V gene are MDHEN and SYDVKM. Unmatched junction bases numbered 4, after V lost 4 bases and J lost 3 bases. The CDR3 nucleotides read TGTGCCAGCAGTTACGGGACAGGGGGGTACACTGAAGCTTTCTTT. Its protein product is CASSYGTGGYTEAFF.

This clonotype was observed a few times. The chain carries TRBV2 and TRBJ1-1; D ambiguous. CDR3 length: 15 residues. Trimming removed 3 bases at V and 2 bases at J, with 13 bases between. Germline CDR1 and CDR2: SNHLY and FYNNEI. The CDR3 is CASSEFGESNTEAFF. The CDR3 DNA reads TGTGCCAGCAGTGAGTTTGGGGAATCTAACACTGAAGCTTTCTTT.

This clonotype was counted only a few times. The V and J genes are TRBV7-8 and TRBJ2-2; D might be TRBD1 (6 bases). CDR1 is SGHVS, CDR2 FQNEAQ, per germline. The CDR3 consists of 17 residues. Deletions cut 0 bases from V and 4 bases from J, with 15 bases between. The CDR3 reads CASSLAPGQGITGELFF. The CDR3 DNA reads as TGTGCCAGCAGCTTAGCTCCGGGACAAGGAATCACCGGGGAGCTGTTTTTT.

V is TRBV30 and J is TRBJ1-2; the D is unclear. This CDR3 has 12 amino acids. The ends were cut back, 2 bases at V and 6 bases at J, with 10 bases in the middle. Germline V gives CDR1 GTSNPN, CDR2 SVGIG (reference sequence). CDR3 bases: TGTGCCTGGAGTCCCTCTCCAGATGGCTACACCTTC. Its translation: CAWSPSPDGYTF.

This chain links TRBV29-1 with TRBJ2-3; TRBD1 is a possible D gene (6 bases). The CDR3 extends over 13 amino acids. V dropped 8 bases and J dropped 2 bases, with 14 bases sitting between them. Germline V gene sequence: CDR1 SQVTM, CDR2 ANQGSEA. In DNA form, the CDR3 reads TGCAGCACCGCTAGGGGGACCACAGATACGCAGTATTTT. This gives the protein CSTARGTTDTQYF.

The gene calls are TRBV28 and TRBJ2-5, with 7 bases identical to TRBD1. This CDR3 is built from 15 residues. Germline V gene sequence: CDR1 MDHEN, CDR2 SYDVKM. Trimming at V came to 2 bases and at J to 0 bases, leaving 3 bases not matched to a gene. CDR3 nucleotide sequence: TGTGCCAGCAGTTTACTTGACAGGGACCAAGAGACCCAGTACTTC. It encodes CASSLLDRDQETQYF.

V is TRBV20-1 and J is TRBJ2-7, with 11 bases lining up with TRBD2. Trimming removed 2 bases from V and 3 bases from J; junction bases left unmatched: 3. The germline CDR1 and CDR2 sequences are DFQATT and SNEGSKA (reference sequence). The CDR3 contains 14 residues. The CDR3 sequence is CSARSTSGGYEQYF. The CDR3 coding sequence is TGCAGTGCTAGATCAACTAGCGGGGGCTACGAGCAGTACTTC.

The V gene is TRBV4-2, the J gene TRBJ2-2; 7 positions agree with TRBD1. Germline CDR1 is LGHNA and CDR2 is YNFKEQ. The CDR3 loop spans 17 amino acids. V lost 4 bases to trimming and J lost 0 bases; unmatched junction nucleotides: 8. CDR3 amino acids: CASSRGETGSNTGELFF. CDR3 DNA sequence: TGTGCCAGCAGCCGAGGGGAGACAGGGTCGAACACCGGGGAGCTGTTTTTT.

This clonotype was recorded at least ten times. The chain has TRBV20-1 and TRBJ2-1; 8 positions match TRBD2. Germline CDR1 is DFQATT and CDR2 is SNEGSKA (reference sequence). The CDR3 consists of 15 residues. J lost 4 bases, V lost 1 base, and 6 bases had no gene match. CDR3 DNA sequence: TGCAGTGCTAGAGTGCAAGCGGGGGAGTACAATGAGCAGTTCTTC. Translation gives CSARVQAGEYNEQFF.

The CDR3: CSAPGLGNTEAFF. CDR3 coding DNA: TGCAGTGCTCCAGGGTTGGGGAACACTGAAGCTTTCTTT. This chain uses TRBV20-1 with TRBJ1-1; a weak D match, TRBD1 (5 bases). Trimming removed 5 bases from V and 1 base from J, with 11 bases in between. CDR3 size: 13 residues. CDR1 is DFQATT, CDR2 SNEGSKA, per germline (reference sequence).

The rearrangement links TRBV11-2 to TRBJ1-6; a weak D match, TRBD1 (6 bases). The V gene lost 2 bases and the J gene lost 6 bases, with 11 bases spanning the gap. Germline V gene data show CDR1 as SGHAT and CDR2 as FQNNGV. The CDR3 runs to 15 residues. CDR3 in amino acids: CASSLRGAGNSPLHF. The DNA of the CDR3 is TGTGCCAGCAGCTTACGGGGGGCAGGTAATTCACCCCTCCACTTT.

The gene calls are TRBV10-3 and TRBJ1-1; no clear D. The V end was cut by 0 bases, the J end by 3 bases, with 5 bases between. CDR1 is ENHRY and CDR2 is SYGVKD in the germline V gene. The CDR3 spans 13 residues. CDR3 amino acids: CAISESRDTEAFF. CDR3 bases: TGTGCCATCAGTGAGTCCCGGGACACTGAAGCTTTCTTT.